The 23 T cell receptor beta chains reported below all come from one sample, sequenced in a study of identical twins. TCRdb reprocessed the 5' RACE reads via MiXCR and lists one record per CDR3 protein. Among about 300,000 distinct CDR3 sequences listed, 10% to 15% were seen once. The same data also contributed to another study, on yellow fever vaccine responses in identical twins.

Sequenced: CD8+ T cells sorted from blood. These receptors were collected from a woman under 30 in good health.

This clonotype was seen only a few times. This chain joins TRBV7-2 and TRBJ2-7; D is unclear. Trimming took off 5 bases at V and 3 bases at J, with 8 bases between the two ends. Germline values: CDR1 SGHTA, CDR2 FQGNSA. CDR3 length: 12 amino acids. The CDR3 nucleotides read TGTGCCAGCAGCCTCACCAACTACGAGCAGTACGTC. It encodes CASSLTNYEQYV.

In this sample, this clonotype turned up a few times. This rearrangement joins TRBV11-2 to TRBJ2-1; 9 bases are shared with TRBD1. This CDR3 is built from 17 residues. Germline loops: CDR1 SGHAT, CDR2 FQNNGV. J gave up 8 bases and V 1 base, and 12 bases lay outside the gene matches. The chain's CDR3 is CASSLVAPGTGSYEQFF. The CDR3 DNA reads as TGTGCCAGCAGCTTAGTGGCCCCCGGGACAGGGTCATATGAGCAGTTCTTC. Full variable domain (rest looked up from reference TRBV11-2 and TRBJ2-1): EAGVAQSPRYKIIEKRQSVAFWCNPISGHATLYWYQQILGQGPKLLIQFQNNGVVDDSQLPKDRFSAERLKGVDSTLKIQPAKLEDSAVYLCASSLVAPGTGSYEQFFGPGTRLTVL.

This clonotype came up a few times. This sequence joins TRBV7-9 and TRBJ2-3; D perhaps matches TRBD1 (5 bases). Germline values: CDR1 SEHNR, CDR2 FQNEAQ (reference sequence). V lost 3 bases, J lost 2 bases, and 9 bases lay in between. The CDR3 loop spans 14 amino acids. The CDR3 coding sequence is TGTGCCAGCAGCTTCGACAGACACACAGATACGCAGTATTTT. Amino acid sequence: CASSFDRHTDTQYF.

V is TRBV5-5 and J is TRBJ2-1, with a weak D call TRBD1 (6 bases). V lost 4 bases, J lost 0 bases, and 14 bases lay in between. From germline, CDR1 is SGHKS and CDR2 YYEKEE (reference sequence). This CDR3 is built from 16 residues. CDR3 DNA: TGTGCCAGCAGCCCACTCACAGGGAGCTCCTACAATGAGCAGTTCTTC. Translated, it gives CASSPLTGSSYNEQFF.

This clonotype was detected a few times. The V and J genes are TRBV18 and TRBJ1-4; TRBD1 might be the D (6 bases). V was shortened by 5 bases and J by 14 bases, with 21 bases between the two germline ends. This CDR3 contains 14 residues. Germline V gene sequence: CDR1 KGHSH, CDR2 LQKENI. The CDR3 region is CASSSYDRPSYLFF. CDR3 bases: TGTGCCAGCTCATCATACGACAGGCCCTCGTATCTGTTTTTT.

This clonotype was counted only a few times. The CDR3 protein is CASSFLRAEFDTQYF. CDR3 bases: TGTGCCAGCAGCTTCCTGAGGGCGGAATTCGATACGCAGTATTTT. The rearrangement links TRBV5-6 to TRBJ2-3; tentative D call: TRBD2 (5 bases). Germline loops: CDR1 SGHDT, CDR2 YYEEEE. The ends were cut back, 2 bases at V and 6 bases at J, with 16 bases in the middle. The length of the CDR3 is 15 residues.

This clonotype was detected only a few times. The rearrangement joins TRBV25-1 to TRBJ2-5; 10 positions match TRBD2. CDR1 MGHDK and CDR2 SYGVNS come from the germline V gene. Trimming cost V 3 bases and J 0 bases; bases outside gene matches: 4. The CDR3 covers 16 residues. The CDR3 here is CASSEELAGYQETQYF. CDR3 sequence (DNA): TGTGCCAGCAGTGAGGAACTAGCGGGGTACCAAGAGACCCAGTACTTC.

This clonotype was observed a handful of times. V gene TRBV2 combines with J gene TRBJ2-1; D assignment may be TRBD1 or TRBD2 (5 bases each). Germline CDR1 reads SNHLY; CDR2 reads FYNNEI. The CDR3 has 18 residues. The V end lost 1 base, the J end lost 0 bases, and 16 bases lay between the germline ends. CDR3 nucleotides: TGTGCCAGCAGTGAAGGTACGGCAGGGACCAGCTCCTACAATGAGCAGTTCTTC. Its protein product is CASSEGTAGTSSYNEQFF.

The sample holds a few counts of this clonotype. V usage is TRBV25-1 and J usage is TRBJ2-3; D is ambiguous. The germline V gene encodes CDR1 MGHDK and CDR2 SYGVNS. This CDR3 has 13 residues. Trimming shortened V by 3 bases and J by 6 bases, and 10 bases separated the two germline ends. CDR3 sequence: CASSDPMGDTQYF. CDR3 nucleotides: TGTGCCAGCAGTGACCCTATGGGGGATACGCAGTATTTT.

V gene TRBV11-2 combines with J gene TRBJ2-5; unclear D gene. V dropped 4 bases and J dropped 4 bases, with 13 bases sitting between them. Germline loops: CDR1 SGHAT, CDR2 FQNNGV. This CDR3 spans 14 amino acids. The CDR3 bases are TGTGCCAGCAGCTCAGCGTCGGAACTAGAGACCCAGTACTTC. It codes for CASSSASELETQYF. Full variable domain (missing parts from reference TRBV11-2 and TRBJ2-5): EAGVAQSPRYKIIEKRQSVAFWCNPISGHATLYWYQQILGQGPKLLIQFQNNGVVDDSQLPKDRFSAERLKGVDSTLKIQPAKLEDSAVYLCASSSASELETQYFGPGTRLLVL.

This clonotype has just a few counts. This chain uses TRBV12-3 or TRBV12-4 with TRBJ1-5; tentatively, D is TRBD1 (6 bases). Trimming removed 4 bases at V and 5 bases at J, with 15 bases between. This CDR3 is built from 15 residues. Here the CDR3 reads CASSSEWGHYQPQHF. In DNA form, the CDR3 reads TGTGCCAGCAGTTCTGAATGGGGACACTATCAGCCCCAGCATTTT.

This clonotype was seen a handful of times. The CDR3 region is CASSRLAGEITDTQYF. CDR3 DNA: TGTGCCAGCAGCCGACTAGCGGGGGAAATCACAGATACGCAGTATTTT. V and J are TRBV11-2 and TRBJ2-3; TRBD2 aligns across 12 bases. This CDR3 region has 16 residues. Germline V gene sequence: CDR1 SGHAT, CDR2 FQNNGV. V lost 5 bases and J lost 2; bases outside the gene matches: 5.

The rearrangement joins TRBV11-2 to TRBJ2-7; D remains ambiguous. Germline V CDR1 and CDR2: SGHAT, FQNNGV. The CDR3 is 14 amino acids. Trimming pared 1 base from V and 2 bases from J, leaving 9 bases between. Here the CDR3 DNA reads TGTGCCAGCAGCTTAGCGGGCAATACCTACGAGCAGTACGTC. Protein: CASSLAGNTYEQYV.

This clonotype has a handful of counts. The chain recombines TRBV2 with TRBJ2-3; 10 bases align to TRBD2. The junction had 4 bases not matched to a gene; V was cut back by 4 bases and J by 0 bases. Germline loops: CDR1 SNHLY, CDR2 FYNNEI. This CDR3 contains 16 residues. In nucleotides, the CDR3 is TGTGCCAGCAGTGGATGGACTAGCGGAAGCACAGATACGCAGTATTTT. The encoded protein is CASSGWTSGSTDTQYF.

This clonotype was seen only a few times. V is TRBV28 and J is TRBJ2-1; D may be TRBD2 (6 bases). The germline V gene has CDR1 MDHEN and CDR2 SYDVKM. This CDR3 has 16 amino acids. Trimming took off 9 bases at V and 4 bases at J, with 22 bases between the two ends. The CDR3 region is CASITSRMEGYNEQFF. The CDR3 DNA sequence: TGTGCCAGTATCACTAGCCGCATGGAGGGTTACAATGAGCAGTTCTTC.

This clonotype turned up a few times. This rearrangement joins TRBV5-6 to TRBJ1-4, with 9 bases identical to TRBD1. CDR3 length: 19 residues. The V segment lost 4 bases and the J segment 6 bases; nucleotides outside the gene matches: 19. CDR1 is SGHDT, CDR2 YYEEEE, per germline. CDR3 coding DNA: TGTGCCAGCAGCCCCGCCTACCCGGGACAGGGTCGATCGCATGAAAAACTGTTTTTT. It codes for CASSPAYPGQGRSHEKLFF.

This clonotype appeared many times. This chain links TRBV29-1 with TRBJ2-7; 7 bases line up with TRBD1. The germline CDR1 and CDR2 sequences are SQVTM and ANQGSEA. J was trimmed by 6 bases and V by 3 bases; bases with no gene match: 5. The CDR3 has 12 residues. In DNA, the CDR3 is TGCAGCGTTGAGAAGGGGGCGTTCGAGCAGTACTTC. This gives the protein CSVEKGAFEQYF.

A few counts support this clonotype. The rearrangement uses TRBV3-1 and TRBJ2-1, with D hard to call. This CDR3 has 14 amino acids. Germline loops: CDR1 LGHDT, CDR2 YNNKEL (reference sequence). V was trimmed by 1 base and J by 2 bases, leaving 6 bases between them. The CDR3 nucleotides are TGTGCCAGCAGCCAAGGCGACGCCTACAATGAGCAGTTCTTC. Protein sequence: CASSQGDAYNEQFF.

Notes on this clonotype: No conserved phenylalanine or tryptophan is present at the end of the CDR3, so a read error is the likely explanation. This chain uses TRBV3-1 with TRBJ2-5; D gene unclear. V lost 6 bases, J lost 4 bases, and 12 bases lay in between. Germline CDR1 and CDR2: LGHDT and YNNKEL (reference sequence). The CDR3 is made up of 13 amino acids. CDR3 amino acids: CASSQSLGETQYS. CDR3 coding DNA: TGTGCCAGCAGTCAGAGTCTGGGAGAGACCCAGTACTCC.

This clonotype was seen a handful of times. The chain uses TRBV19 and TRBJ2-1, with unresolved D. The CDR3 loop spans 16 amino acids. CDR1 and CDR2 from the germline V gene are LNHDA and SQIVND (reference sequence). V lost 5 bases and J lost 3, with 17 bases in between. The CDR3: CASSPIGFLDYNEQFF. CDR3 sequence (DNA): TGTGCCAGTAGTCCCATTGGGTTTTTGGACTACAATGAGCAGTTCTTC.

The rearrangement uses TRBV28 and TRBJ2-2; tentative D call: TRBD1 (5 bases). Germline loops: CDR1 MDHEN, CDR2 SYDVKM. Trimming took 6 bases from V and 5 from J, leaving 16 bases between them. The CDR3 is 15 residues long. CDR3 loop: CASSLKRGWTGELFF. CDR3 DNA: TGTGCCAGCAGCCTTAAAAGGGGCTGGACCGGGGAGCTGTTTTTT.

The DNA for the CDR3 is TGTGCCACCAGTGATATGTCGGGGCCGATCTATGGCTACACCTTC. It translates to CATSDMSGPIYGYTF. The gene calls are TRBV24-1 and TRBJ1-2; tentative D call: TRBD1 (5 bases). CDR1 and CDR2 (germline): KGHDR, SFDVKD. This CDR3 is built from 15 residues. Trimming took 3 bases from V and 4 from J, leaving 14 bases between them.

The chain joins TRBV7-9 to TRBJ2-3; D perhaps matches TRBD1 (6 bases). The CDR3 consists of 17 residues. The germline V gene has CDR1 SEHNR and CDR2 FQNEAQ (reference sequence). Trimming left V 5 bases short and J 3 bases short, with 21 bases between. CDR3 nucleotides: TGTGCCAGCAGCCTACCGACAGGAGGCCTGGGGACAGATACGCAGTATTTT. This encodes CASSLPTGGLGTDTQYF.